One and the same sample provided the 11 T cell receptor beta chains below, sequenced in a study of blood T cell repertoires in COVID-19. Sequencing was performed with immunoSEQ multiplex PCR; in TCRdb, only in-frame clones are kept and a portion is missing. The sample records 200,000 to 300,000 clones, about nine tenths being singletons. Sequences were obtained from peripheral blood. Source of these receptors: a man aged 60-69 years who had recovered from COVID-19.

This clone came up once. This sequence joins TRBV3-1 (or the pseudogene TRBV3-2) and TRBJ2-1; the match to TRBD2 covers 9 bases. This CDR3 is 17 amino acids long. With V trimmed by 3 bases and J by 1 base, 7 bases remained unmatched. The germline CDR1 and CDR2 sequences are LGHDT and YNNKEL (reference sequence). The DNA for the CDR3 is TGTGCCAGCAGCCAGGGTCCAAGCGGGGGGTCCTACAATGAGCAGTTCTTC. Protein product: CASSQGPSGGSYNEQFF.

CDR3 DNA: TGTGCTAGTGGCTCCGGGACAGGGGTCACTTCACCCCTCCACTTT. Protein: CASGSGTGVTSPLHF. This chain links TRBV12-5 with TRBJ1-6; 10 bases match TRBD1. The trim removed 6 bases at V and 9 bases at J, leaving 8 bases unmatched. This CDR3 has 15 residues. Looked up from germline, CDR1 is LGHNT and CDR2 is FRNRAP.

The rearrangement joins TRBV21-1 to TRBJ2-3; the D call of TRBD1 is as the table states it, not checked on the DNA. TRBV21-1 is annotated as a pseudogene. The CDR3 spans 17 residues. CDR3 sequence: CASRHEQEGAVLDTQYF. The CDR3, as DNA: TGTGCCAGCCGACATGAACAGGAGGGGGCCGTTCTGGATACGCAGTATTTT.

V and J are TRBV5-1 and TRBJ2-1, with D maybe TRBD1 (6 bases). V was trimmed by 1 base and J by 2 bases, leaving 7 bases between them. The CDR3 runs to 14 residues. CDR1 SGHRS and CDR2 YFSETQ come from the germline V gene. This CDR3 is CASSLTGPYNEQFF. The DNA for the CDR3 is TGCGCCAGCAGCTTGACAGGGCCCTACAATGAGCAGTTCTTC.

About this clone itself: The sample holds other DNA sequences that translate to the same CDR3. The chain has TRBV19 and TRBJ2-1; TRBD1 might be the D (6 bases). V lost 4 bases to trimming and J lost 0 bases, with 10 bases between them. Germline CDR1 and CDR2: LNHDA and SQIVND (reference sequence). The CDR3 is made up of 15 amino acids. CDR3 nucleotides: TGTGCCAGTAGTAAGCAGGGGAGCTCCTACAATGAGCAGTTCTTC. It yields the protein CASSKQGSSYNEQFF.

The rearrangement uses TRBV3-1 (or the pseudogene TRBV3-2) and TRBJ1-5; 10 bases are shared with TRBD1. Trimming cost V 0 bases and J 4 bases; bases outside gene matches: 6. CDR1 and CDR2 (germline): LGHDT, YNNKEL (reference sequence). The CDR3 runs 17 residues. The CDR3 is CASSQDWTGGSNQPQHF. The CDR3 bases are TGTGCCAGCAGCCAAGATTGGACAGGGGGGTCAAATCAGCCCCAGCATTTT.

The CDR3 reads CASSLLSGVYYEQYF. The CDR3 DNA sequence: TGCGCCAGCAGCTTGTTATCAGGGGTTTACTACGAGCAGTACTTC. The rearrangement links TRBV5-1 to TRBJ2-7, with D possibly being TRBD1 (6 bases). Trimming shortened V by 1 base and J by 3 bases, and 14 bases separated the two germline ends. Germline V lookup: CDR1 SGHRS, CDR2 YFSETQ. This CDR3 is 15 amino acids long.

This clone was observed once. J is TRBJ1-2 and V is TRBV7-9, with D possibly TRBD1 on 5 matching bases. This CDR3 spans 17 amino acids. Trimming cost V 2 bases and J 3 bases, with 19 bases left between them. Germline CDR1 reads SEHNR; CDR2 reads FQNEAQ (reference sequence). The CDR3 sequence is CASSLIDPGVYDYGYTF. The CDR3 coding sequence is TGTGCCAGCAGCTTAATTGATCCGGGGGTGTATGACTATGGCTACACCTTC.

The rearrangement joins TRBV5-6 to TRBJ1-1; 11 bases line up with TRBD1. The CDR3 runs 14 residues. With 4 bases clipped from V and 4 bases from J, the junction kept 3 bases outside the gene matches. The germline V gene has CDR1 SGHDT and CDR2 YYEEEE. The CDR3 loop reads CASSAGTGGTEAFF. The DNA of the CDR3 is TGTGCCAGCAGCGCCGGGACAGGGGGCACTGAAGCTTTCTTT.

The gene calls are TRBV7-2 and TRBJ1-2; D gene ambiguous. Germline V lookup: CDR1 SGHTA, CDR2 FQGNSA. Trimming took off 0 bases at V and 4 bases at J, with 12 bases between the two ends. The length of the CDR3 is 15 residues. The CDR3 coding sequence is TGTGCCAGCAGCTTAGCTCCGGAACGGGGCTATGGCTACACCTTC. Protein: CASSLAPERGYGYTF.

The CDR3 bases are TGTGCCAGCAGATACAGGGGGGGACCCACCGAGCAGTACTTC. This gives the protein CASRYRGGPTEQYF. The genes are TRBV6-6 and TRBJ2-7; TRBD1 is a possible D gene (8 bases). Germline CDR1 reads MNHNY; CDR2 reads SVGAGI (reference sequence). Trimming took off 6 bases at V and 6 bases at J, with 18 bases between the two ends. The CDR3 sequence is 14 residues long.